This record concerns one TCR beta chain sequence. This sample stems from a study of blood T cell repertoires in COVID-19. Overall study context: The United States, Italy and Spain provided the acute and convalescent COVID-19 samples. PBMCs, B-cell-depleted T cells, or T cells were the source of the cDNA or gDNA that made up the material.

As processed by the authors: Amplification of reference gene primers provided the estimated nucleated cell counts. Method: immunoSEQ multiplex PCR; TCRdb's copy keeps in-frame clones and lacks some. Clone size and the V and J calls come from that table; the DNA yielded D and trimming. Of 240,000 or so clones listed, about 83% were seen once; the top ten hold around 12%. The V gene end was trimmed by 7 bases and the J gene end by 0 bases; junction bases not matched to a gene: 6. Per the germline V gene, CDR1 is SGHNT and CDR2 is YYREEE (reference sequence). CDR3 length equals 16 residues. Specimen: peripheral blood. The chain carries TRBV5-4 and TRBJ2-2; 10 bases are shared with TRBD2. The origin of this receptor is a man aged 80 or over with acute or convalescent COVID-19. CDR3 bases: TGTGCCAGCGGCAAAGCGGGGGGGACGAACACCGGGGAGCTGTTTTTT. Amino acids: CASGKAGGTNTGELFF.